The text below deals with one TCR beta chain. The antigen it recognizes is unknown. No base quality information exists; no much larger clone differs at one position. This sample is part of a study of shared clonotypes between healthy human individuals (TCRdb year 2020). Study-level background: The cohort comprised a couple of women and three men aged 18 to 49 years. Each donor's leukapheresis produced roughly between about 0.9 and 9.5 billion PBMCs. Per donor, three plates each were used for CD4 naive and CD4 memory, two for CD8 naive, and one for CD8 memory. To estimate repertoire size and how much clonotype sharing occurs between individuals, the study deeply sequenced the blood TCR repertoires of five healthy adults. To increase sequencing depth and limit assay-specific biases, TCR repertoire library preparation and sequencing were carried out by different laboratories using diverse techniques.

Donors were healthy HIV-negative adults with no recently reported acute infections or vaccinations. Only Caucasian adults living in Nashville, Tennessee, USA were represented among the donors. CD4+ T cells were enriched through magnetic negative selection, after which naive cells were positively selected on CD45RA and the remaining negative fraction served as the memory subset. Blood was obtained by leukapheresis, after which PBMCs were separated by Ficoll-Histopaque density gradient centrifugation and cryopreserved in liquid nitrogen vapor phase. Analytical flow cytometry was used to check the purity and quantity of every magnetically sorted T cell population. Each sorted fraction had its genomic DNA isolated and then quantified by UV absorbance on a Nanodrop 2000c. The investigation overall reported the following: Sampling was restricted to blood, and TCR repertoires in tissues likely differ from the TCR repertoires found in blood. Pairwise subsampling indicated that sequencing depth was expected to affect the degree of clonotype sharing among donors. When a handful of donors were compared, the shared fraction of clonotypes was around 4.6% for naive CD4, approximately 3.3% for naive CD8, more than 2% for memory CD4, and around 0.4% for memory CD8. The genetic and exposure-history diversity represented was limited by the small number of donors. Compared with non-shared clonotypes, clonotypes shared by all four sorted-subset donors had higher generation probabilities. Naive subsets generally had larger estimated clonotype richness than memory subsets did. Incomplete sequencing was indicated by rarefaction of sorted-subset datasets, despite the large sequencing depth.

V is clipped by 2 bases and J by 9 bases, and the sequence between their germline boundaries is 11 bases long. From the cysteine through the phenylalanine, the CDR3 covers 13 amino acids. Only CDR3 DNA is held: 39 bases, read in frame from base 1. The germline V gene supplies CDR1 SGHTA and CDR2 FQGTGA. TCR CDR3 regions were amplified from genomic DNA by multiplex PCR using the deep immunoSEQ assay. For each cell subset, the extracted genomic DNA was distributed evenly across all wells of several immunoSEQ 96-well plates, and each plate served as one replicate. Each replicate PCR for sorted subsets received about 200 ng genomic DNA, equal to about 29,000 T cell genomes. Purified libraries were measured with a Qubit 3.0 fluorometer, size-checked on a Bioanalyzer 2100, and measured again with the KAPA Library Quantification kit. A separate single-read 150-cycle Illumina NextSeq 550 flow cell was used to sequence each immunoSEQ 96-well plate. Per the authors' processing: Because the immunoSEQ output included only junctional sequences and no quality scores, the filtering could not be the same as the filtering used for full-length reads. Sequences were annotated with PyIR, a Python wrapper for IgBLAST v1.9, using IMGT germline references to assign V/J genes and CDR3. Reads were filtered out if the reads had weak V/J assignments (E-value above 1e-6), no CDR3, stop codons, out-of-frame junctions, or ambiguous translated residues. A V3J clonotype was defined by an identical inferred V gene, J gene, and CDR3 amino acid sequence. To compute the percentage overlap between repertoires, the number of shared unique clonotypes was divided by the size of the smaller repertoire. RTK rarefaction, the Chao1 estimator, and Recon v2.1 estimates of unobserved clonotypes were used to assess repertoire richness. Generation probabilities were computed with OLGA for all TCRbeta clonotypes obtained by the gDNA method from a few donors. In its TCRdb copy, this immuneACCESS table keeps in-frame sequences only and misses some clones. Where compared with another copy, unresolved V genes explain less than half of these, and the others have no known cause. V and J calls and clone size come straight from that table; D and trimming were deduced from the DNA. The sample table holds 2,500,000 or so clones, of which 80% to 95% were seen once. The ten largest clones take up 0.35% to 0.45% of the sample.

Sequencing was carried out using naive CD4+ T cells from PBMCs. Interpreted using the paper, the cell subset or site label stands for: CD45RA+ positively selected. The TCR originated in a man aged 18 to 35 in good health. Some clones in this sample may be carry-over from other donors' samples. The rearrangement combines TRBV7-3 with TRBJ2-1, with no confidently assigned D gene. The CDR3 protein is CASSLGLSGEQFF. At the DNA level, the sequence is TGTGCCAGCAGCTTAGGGCTATCAGGTGAGCAGTTCTTC.